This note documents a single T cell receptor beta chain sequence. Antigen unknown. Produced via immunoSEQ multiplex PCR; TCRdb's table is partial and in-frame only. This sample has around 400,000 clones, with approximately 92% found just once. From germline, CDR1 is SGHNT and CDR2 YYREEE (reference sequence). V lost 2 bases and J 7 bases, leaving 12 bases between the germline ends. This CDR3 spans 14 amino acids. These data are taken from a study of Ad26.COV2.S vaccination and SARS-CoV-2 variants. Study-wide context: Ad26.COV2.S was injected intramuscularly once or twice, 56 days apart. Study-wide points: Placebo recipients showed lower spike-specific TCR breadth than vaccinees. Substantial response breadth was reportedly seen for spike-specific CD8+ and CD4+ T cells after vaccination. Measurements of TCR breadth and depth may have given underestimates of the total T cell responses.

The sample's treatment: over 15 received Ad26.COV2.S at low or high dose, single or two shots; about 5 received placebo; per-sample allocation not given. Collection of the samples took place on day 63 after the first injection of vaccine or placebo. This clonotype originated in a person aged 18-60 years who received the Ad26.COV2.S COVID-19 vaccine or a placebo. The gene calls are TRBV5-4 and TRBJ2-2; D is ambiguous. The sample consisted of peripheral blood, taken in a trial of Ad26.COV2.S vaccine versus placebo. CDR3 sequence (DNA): TGTGCCAGCAGCTTATTTCAAGGGAACGGGGAGCTGTTTTTT. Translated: CASSLFQGNGELFF. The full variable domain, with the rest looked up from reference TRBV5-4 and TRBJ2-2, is ETGVTQSPTHLIKTRGQQVTLRCSSQSGHNTVSWYQQALGQGPQFIFQYYREEENGRGNFPPRFSGLQFPNYSSELNVNALELDDSALYLCASSLFQGNGELFFGEGSRLTVL.